This is a list of T cell receptor beta chains from one sample in a study of blood T cell repertoires in COVID-19. The assay was immunoSEQ multiplex PCR, and TCRdb's table has in-frame clones only and misses some. The sample comprises approximately 19,000 clones, approximately 90% of which are singletons, and about 16% rests with the top ten. Sequenced material: peripheral blood. These receptors all come from a human donor with active COVID-19. The donor label of this sample is uncertain. Each CDR3 is given with its conserved first and last residue. Each record gives: clone size, J gene, V gene, D gene, CDR3 protein, CDR3 DNA. D genes are given only for firm matches. Size is omitted from some rows. Given values are once, few, many or a class for expanded clones.

>few|TRBJ2-7|TRBV7-9|-
CASSGTGSEQYF
TGTGCCAGCAGCGGCACAGGGTCCGAGCAGTACTTC
>-|TRBJ2-6|TRBV13|-
CASSQMHVLTF
TGTGCCAGCAGCCAGATGCACGTCCTGACTTTC
>-|TRBJ2-7|TRBV10-3|-
CATYSGSSYEQYF
TGTGCCACCTATTCCGGGTCCTCCTACGAGCAGTACTTC
>-|TRBJ2-6|TRBV5-1|-
CASSLRGSGANVLTF
TGCGCCAGCAGCTTGAGAGGCTCTGGGGCCAACGTCCTGACTTTC
>-|TRBJ1-1|TRBV19|TRBD1
CASSIGGQVNTEAFF
TGTGCCAGTAGTATAGGGGGACAGGTGAACACTGAAGCTTTCTTT
>-|TRBJ2-2|TRBV4-3|-
CASSQDYVPVATGELFF
TGCGCCAGCAGCCAAGATTACGTGCCAGTGGCCACCGGGGAGCTGTTTTTT
>medium-sized|TRBJ2-3|TRBV5-5|TRBD1
CASPGQTTDTQYF
TGTGCCTCCCCGGGACAGACGACAGATACGCAGTATTTT
>-|TRBJ2-5|TRBV4-3|TRBD1
CASSPRQGAWETQYF
TGCGCCAGCAGCCCCAGACAGGGGGCTTGGGAGACCCAGTACTTC
>-|TRBJ2-7|TRBV7-8|-
CASSLGQVYEQYF
TGTGCCAGCAGCTTAGGGCAGGTTTACGAGCAGTACTTC
>-|TRBJ1-1|TRBV29-1|-
CSVPTLGGNTEAFF
TGCAGCGTGCCGACGCTGGGGGGGAACACTGAAGCTTTCTTT
>-|TRBJ2-1|TRBV13|TRBD1
CASSHGTGAGQNEQFF
TGTGCCAGCAGCCACGGGACAGGGGCTGGGCAAAATGAGCAGTTCTTC
>-|TRBJ1-2|TRBV20-1|TRBD1
CSASNIRGPNYGYTF
TGCAGTGCTAGTAATATCAGGGGGCCTAACTATGGCTACACCTTC
>-|TRBJ2-1|TRBV7-8|-
CASSTEKQFF
TGTGCCAGCAGCACAGAAAAGCAGTTCTTC
>few|TRBJ2-7|TRBV7-2|-
CASSLAGQASYEQYF
TGTGCCAGCAGCTTAGCGGGACAAGCGAGCTACGAGCAGTACTTC
>few|TRBJ2-7|TRBV5-6|-
CASSLPGSEQYF
TGTGCCAGCAGCTTACCAGGGTCCGAGCAGTACTTC
>-|TRBJ2-4|TRBV13|-
CASSLGAGNIQYF
TGTGCCAGCAGCTTAGGGGCGGGAAACATTCAGTACTTC
>-|TRBJ2-1|TRBV5-6|TRBD2
CASRDPLSGGHNEQFF
TGTGCCAGCAGGGATCCACTAAGCGGGGGGCACAATGAGCAGTTCTTC
>-|TRBJ1-2|TRBV2|-
CARETDPTLGGYTF
TGTGCCAGAGAGACAGACCCTACACTGGGAGGCTACACCTTC
>-|TRBJ1-2|TRBV18|-
CASSPDRQTNYGYTF
TGTGCCAGCTCACCAGATAGACAGACTAACTATGGCTACACCTTC
>-|TRBJ1-1|TRBV6-5|TRBD1
CASSRDRGLSTEAFF
TGTGCCAGCAGTCGGGACAGGGGTTTGAGCACTGAAGCTTTCTTT
>-|TRBJ1-6|TRBV28|-
CASETRGSPLHF
TGTGCCAGCGAGACAAGGGGTTCACCCCTCCACTTT
>-|TRBJ2-7|TRBV7-2|-
CASSLRAGQPLF
TGTGCCAGCAGCTTAAGGGCGGGCCAGCCCCTGTTC
>-|TRBJ1-2|TRBV19|TRBD1
CASSLRDRVLNGYTF
TGTGCCAGTAGTCTCCGGGACAGGGTTTTGAATGGCTACACCTTC
>-|TRBJ2-5|TRBV6-5|TRBD1
CASTTGTGAFETQYF
TGTGCCAGCACCACAGGGACAGGGGCTTTTGAGACCCAGTACTTC
>-|TRBJ1-6|TRBV18|-
CASSPGGESLRSPLHF
TGTGCCAGCTCACCAGGGGGGGAGTCCTTAAGATCACCCCTCCACTTT
>-|TRBJ2-3|TRBV7-3|TRBD2
CASSLTGDYTDTQYF
TGTGCCAGCAGCTTAACGGGGGACTACACAGATACGCAGTATTTT
>-|TRBJ2-2|TRBV9|-
CASSVDAGANTGELFF
TGTGCCAGCAGCGTAGACGCAGGCGCGAACACCGGGGAGCTGTTTTTT
>-|TRBJ1-1|TRBV6-2/TRBV6-3|TRBD1
CASSLEGQGGTEAFF
TGTGCCAGCAGTTTGGAGGGACAGGGTGGCACTGAAGCTTTCTTT
>-|TRBJ1-5|TRBV28|TRBD1
CASSQTGGGQPQHF
TGTGCCAGCAGTCAAACAGGGGGCGGCCAGCCCCAGCATTTT
>-|TRBJ2-5|TRBV18|-
CASSSQTGRETQYF
TGTGCCAGCTCATCACAGACAGGGAGGGAGACCCAGTACTTC